This T cell receptor beta chain was recovered during a study of blood T cell repertoires in COVID-19. The wider study: Specimens from acute and convalescent COVID-19 originated in the United States, Italy and Spain.

CDR1 is MDHEN, CDR2 SYDVKM, per germline. The CDR3 covers 13 residues. Trimming took off 3 bases at V and 9 bases at J, with 15 bases between the two ends. Method: immunoSEQ multiplex PCR; TCRdb's copy keeps in-frame clones and lacks some. The sample has about 150,000 clones, 70% to 85% seen once; the top ten hold around 20%. Cohort assignment relied on participant-reported clinical history. This chain connects TRBV28 to TRBJ2-7, with D perhaps matching TRBD1 (6 bases). The receptor's source is a woman in her seventies in a cohort exposed to, infected with or recovered from COVID-19 (not recorded which). Material for sequencing was PBMCs or T cells enriched from blood (not recorded which). Written as DNA, the CDR3 is TGTGCCAGCAGTTTGACAGGTGTGGGGTTGCAGTACTTC. The encoded protein is CASSLTGVGLQYF.